This T cell receptor (beta chain) was captured in a study of blood T cell repertoires in COVID-19. Study as a whole: T cells, B-cell-depleted T cells, or PBMCs supplied cDNA or gDNA.

CDR1 is MNHEY, CDR2 SVGAGI, per germline. Trimming pared 0 bases from V and 2 bases from J, leaving 8 bases between. The CDR3 covers 14 residues. Per the original data handling: Reference gene primer amplification yielded estimated nucleated cell counts. The method was immunoSEQ multiplex PCR; TCRdb's version includes in-frame clones alone and lacks a portion of them. From that table come the V and J calls and clone size; the DNA was used to work out D and trimming. This repertoire shows 300,000 to 350,000 clones, about 86% found once; its top ten account for approximately 4.4%. The material sequenced was PBMCs or T cells enriched from blood (not recorded which). V and J are TRBV6-5 and TRBJ2-7; tentatively, D is TRBD1 (5 bases). The TCR sequence derives from a middle-aged woman with acute COVID-19. The CDR3 loop reads CASSYSVRAYEQYF. In nucleotides, the CDR3 is TGTGCCAGCAGTTACTCTGTCAGGGCCTACGAGCAGTACTTC.